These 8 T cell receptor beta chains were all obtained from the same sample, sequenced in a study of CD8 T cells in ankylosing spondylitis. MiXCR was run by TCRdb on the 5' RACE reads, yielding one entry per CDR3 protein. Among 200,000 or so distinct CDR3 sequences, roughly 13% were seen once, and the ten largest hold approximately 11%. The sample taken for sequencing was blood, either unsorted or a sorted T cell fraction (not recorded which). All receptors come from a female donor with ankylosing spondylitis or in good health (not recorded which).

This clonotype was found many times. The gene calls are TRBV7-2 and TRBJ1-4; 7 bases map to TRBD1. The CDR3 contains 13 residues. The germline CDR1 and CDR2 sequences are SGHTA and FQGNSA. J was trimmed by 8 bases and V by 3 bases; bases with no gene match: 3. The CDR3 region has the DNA TGTGCCAGCAGCTTCACGACAGGGGAAAAACTGTTTTTT. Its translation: CASSFTTGEKLFF.

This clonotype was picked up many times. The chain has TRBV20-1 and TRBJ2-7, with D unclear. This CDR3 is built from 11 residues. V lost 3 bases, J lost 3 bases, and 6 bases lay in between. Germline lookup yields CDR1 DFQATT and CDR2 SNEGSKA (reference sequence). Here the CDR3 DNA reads TGCAGTGCTAGTTCGGGCTACGAGCAGTACTTC. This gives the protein CSASSGYEQYF.

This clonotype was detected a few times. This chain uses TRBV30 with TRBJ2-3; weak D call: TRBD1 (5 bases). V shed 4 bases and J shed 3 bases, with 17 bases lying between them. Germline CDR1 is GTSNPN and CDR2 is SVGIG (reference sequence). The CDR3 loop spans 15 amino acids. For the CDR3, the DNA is TGTGCCTGGAAGTGGGGCAGCCAAGTTACAGATACGCAGTATTTT. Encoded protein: CAWKWGSQVTDTQYF.

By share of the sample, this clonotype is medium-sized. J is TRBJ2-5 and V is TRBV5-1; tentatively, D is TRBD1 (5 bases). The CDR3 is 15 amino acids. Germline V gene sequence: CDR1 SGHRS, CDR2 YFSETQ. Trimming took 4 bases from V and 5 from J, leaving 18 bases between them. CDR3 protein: CASSTQGSLGETQYF. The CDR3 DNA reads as TGCGCCAGCAGCACCCAGGGCAGCCTAGGGGAGACCCAGTACTTC.

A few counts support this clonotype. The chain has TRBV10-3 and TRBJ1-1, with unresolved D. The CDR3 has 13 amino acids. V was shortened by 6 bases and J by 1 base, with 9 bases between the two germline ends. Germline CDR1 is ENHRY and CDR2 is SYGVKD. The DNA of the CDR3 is TGTGCCATCAGAGTCGGGTCGAACACTGAAGCTTTCTTT. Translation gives CAIRVGSNTEAFF.

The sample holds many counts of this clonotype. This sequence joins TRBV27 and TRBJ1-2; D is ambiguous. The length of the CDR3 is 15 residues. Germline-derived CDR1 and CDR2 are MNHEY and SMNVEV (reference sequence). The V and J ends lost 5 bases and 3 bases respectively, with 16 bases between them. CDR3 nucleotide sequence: TGTGCCAGCAGTCCAAACTTCTCCGGGCACTATGGCTACACCTTC. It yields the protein CASSPNFSGHYGYTF.

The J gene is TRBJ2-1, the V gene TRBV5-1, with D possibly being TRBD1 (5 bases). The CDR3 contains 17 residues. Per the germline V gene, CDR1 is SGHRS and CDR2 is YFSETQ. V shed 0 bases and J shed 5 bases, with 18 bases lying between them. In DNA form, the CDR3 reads TGCGCCAGCAGCTTGGGACTCCGGGCCAGGGAACACAATGAGCAGTTCTTC. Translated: CASSLGLRAREHNEQFF.

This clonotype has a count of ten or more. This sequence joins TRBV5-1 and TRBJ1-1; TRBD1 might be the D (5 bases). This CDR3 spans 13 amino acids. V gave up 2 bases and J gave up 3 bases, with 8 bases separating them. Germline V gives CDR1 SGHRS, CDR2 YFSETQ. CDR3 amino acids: CASSFKGDTEAFF. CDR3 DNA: TGCGCCAGCAGCTTTAAAGGGGACACTGAAGCTTTCTTT.